Listed here is a single T cell receptor (beta chain). Its matching antigen is unknown. This specimen comes from a study of metastatic and nonmetastatic thyroid tumors. Across the study: Repertoires from blood and tumor or nodule tissue of malignant and benign thyroid patients were compared.

No patient received treatment before thyroid surgery. Original handling: Clinicopathological groups supplied CDR3 differences that were used to build a distant-metastasis classifier for papillary thyroid cancer. TCRdb re-analyzed the PCR reads through MiXCR. The V and J calls come from TCRdb's annotation, not from the publication. Among some 93,000 clones listed, about an eighth were seen once. Study results and caveats: In both blood and tumor samples, TCR beta diversity was reported significantly higher for malignant than benign nodules.

V dropped 4 bases and J dropped 1; count of bases not matched to a gene: 19. Germline-derived CDR1 and CDR2 are SGHDT and YYEEEE. The CDR3 contains 19 residues. The V call is TRBV5-6, the J call TRBJ1-1; 7 bases match TRBD1. Sequencing was carried out using blood. This TCR came from a female donor with papillary thyroid cancer or a benign thyroid nodule (not recorded which). Some clones in this sample may be carry-over from other donors' samples. The CDR3 here is CASSPASGTVFVRNTEAFF. DNA for the CDR3: TGTGCCAGCAGCCCAGCTTCCGGGACAGTCTTCGTCCGGAACACTGAAGCTTTCTTT.